This T cell receptor (beta chain) was identified during a study of blood T cell repertoires in COVID-19. Study-level information: Some COVID-19 samples were acute and others convalescent; all came from the United States, Italy and Spain. Sources were T cells, B-cell-depleted T cells, or PBMCs; the material itself was cDNA or gDNA.

In the source study's methods: Estimation of nucleated cell counts relied on the amplification of reference gene primers. Sequencing was performed with immunoSEQ multiplex PCR; in TCRdb, only in-frame clones are kept and a portion is missing. V and J calls and clone size come straight from that table; D and trimming were deduced from the DNA. The sample yields around 50,000 clones, 93% seen once. This CDR3 contains 14 residues. Germline V gene data show CDR1 as LGHDT and CDR2 as YNNKEL (reference sequence). V gave up 4 bases and J gave up 4 bases; unmatched junction bases: 3. The Seattle patients, enrolled during active infection, were followed longitudinally.

The chain employs TRBV3-1 (or the pseudogene TRBV3-2) and TRBJ1-5; 8 nucleotides agree with TRBD1. The specimen was peripheral blood. This clonotype originated in a man in his sixties with COVID-19, enrolled during active disease. CDR3: CASSPHRGNQPQHF. The CDR3 DNA follows: TGTGCCAGCAGCCCACACAGGGGGAATCAGCCCCAGCATTTT.